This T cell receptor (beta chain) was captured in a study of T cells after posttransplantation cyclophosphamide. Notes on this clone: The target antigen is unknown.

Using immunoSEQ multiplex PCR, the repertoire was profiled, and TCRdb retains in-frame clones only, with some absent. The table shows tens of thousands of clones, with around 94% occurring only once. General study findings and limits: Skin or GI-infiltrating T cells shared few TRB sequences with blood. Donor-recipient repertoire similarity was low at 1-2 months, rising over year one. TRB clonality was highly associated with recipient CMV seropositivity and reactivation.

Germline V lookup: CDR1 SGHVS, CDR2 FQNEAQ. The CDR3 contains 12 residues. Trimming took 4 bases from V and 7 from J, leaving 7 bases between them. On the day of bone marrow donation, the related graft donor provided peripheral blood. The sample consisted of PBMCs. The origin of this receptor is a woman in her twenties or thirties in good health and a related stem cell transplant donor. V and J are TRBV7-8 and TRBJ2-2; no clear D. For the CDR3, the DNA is TGTGCCAGCAGCTACCCTATCGGGGAGCTGTTTTTT. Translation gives CASSYPIGELFF.